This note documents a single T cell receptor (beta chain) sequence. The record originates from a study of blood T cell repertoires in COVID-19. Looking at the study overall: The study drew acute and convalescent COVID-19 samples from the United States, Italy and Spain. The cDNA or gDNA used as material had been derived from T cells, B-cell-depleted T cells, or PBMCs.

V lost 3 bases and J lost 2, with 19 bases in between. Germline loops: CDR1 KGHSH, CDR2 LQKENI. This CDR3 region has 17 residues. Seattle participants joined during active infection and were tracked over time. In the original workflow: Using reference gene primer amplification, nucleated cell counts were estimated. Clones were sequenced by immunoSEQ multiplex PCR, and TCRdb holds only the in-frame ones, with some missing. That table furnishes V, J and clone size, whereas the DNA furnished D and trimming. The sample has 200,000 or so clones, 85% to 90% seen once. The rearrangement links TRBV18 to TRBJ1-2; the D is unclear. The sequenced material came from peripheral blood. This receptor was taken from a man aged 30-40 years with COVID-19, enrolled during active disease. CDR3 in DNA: TGTGCCAGCTCACCGCCACTGCTCGGAGGACCGAACTATGGCTACACCTTC. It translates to CASSPPLLGGPNYGYTF.